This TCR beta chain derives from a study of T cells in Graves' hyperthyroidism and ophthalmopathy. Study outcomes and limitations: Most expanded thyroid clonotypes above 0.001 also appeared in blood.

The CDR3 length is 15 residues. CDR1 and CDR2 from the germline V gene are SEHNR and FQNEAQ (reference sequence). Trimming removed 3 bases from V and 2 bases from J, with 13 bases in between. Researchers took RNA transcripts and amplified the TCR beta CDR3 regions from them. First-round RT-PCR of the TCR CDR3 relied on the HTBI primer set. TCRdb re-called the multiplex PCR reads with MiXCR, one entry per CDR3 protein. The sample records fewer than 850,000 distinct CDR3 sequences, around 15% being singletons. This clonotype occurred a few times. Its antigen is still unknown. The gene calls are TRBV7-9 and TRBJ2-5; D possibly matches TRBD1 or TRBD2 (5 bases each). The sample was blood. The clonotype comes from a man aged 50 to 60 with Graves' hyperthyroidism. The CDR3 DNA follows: TGTGCCAGCAGCTTTCAACCGGGACGGCAAGAGACCCAGTACTTC. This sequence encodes CASSFQPGRQETQYF.